This TCR beta chain was sequenced during a study of blood T cell repertoires in COVID-19. Measured with immunoSEQ multiplex PCR; TCRdb has only the in-frame clones, and not every one. The sample lists fewer than 65,000 clones, nearly 90% occurring once. Germline V gene lookup returns CDR1 SGHRS and CDR2 YFSETQ. The ends lost 1 base at V and 6 bases at J; junction bases unmatched: 3. The CDR3 runs 13 residues. Sequenced: peripheral blood. The chain uses TRBV5-1 and TRBJ2-7, with 8 nucleotides matching TRBD1. The clonotype comes from a man between 60 and 70 years old with acute or convalescent COVID-19. The CDR3 bases are TGCGCCAGCAGCTTGACTGGACAGGGCGAGCAGTACTTC. This translates into CASSLTGQGEQYF.